In this sample, the clone carrying this T cell receptor beta chain turned up once. The data stem from a study of blood T cells in healthy people across ages. This CDR3 comprises 15 residues. With 8 bases removed from V and 1 base from J, the gap between germline ends came to 17 bases. Using a J-beta primer mix together with a sample-barcoded 5' primer, a second PCR was run for roughly 7 to 12 cycles. MiXCR, applied by TCRdb to the 5' RACE reads, yields one record per CDR3 protein. The repertoire holds approximately 1.5 million distinct CDR3 sequences, with about 42% as singletons. This rearrangement joins TRBV12-3 or TRBV12-4 to TRBJ1-1; the D is unclear. Sequencing was carried out using blood. This TCR was recovered from a woman under 30 in good health. The CDR3 nucleotides are TGTGCCAGCCGGGGTCAAAGGGCCCAGAACACTGAAGCTTTCTTT. It yields the protein CASRGQRAQNTEAFF.